The 24 T cell receptor beta chains presented below share a single source sample, sequenced in a study of shared clonotypes between healthy human individuals. Terminally differentiated effector memory CD45RA+ cells were excluded by CCR7 positive selection of CD45RO-negative cells. Sequencing used immunoSEQ multiplex PCR; TCRdb keeps in-frame clones, though not all of them. The table records about 2,200,000 clones, 93% of them present only once. Sample: naive CD8+ T cells from PBMCs. Receptors originate from a young man in good health. Some clones in this sample may be carry-over from other donors' samples.

This clone is a singleton in its sample. CDR3 sequence: CASSLVGANVLTF. In DNA, the CDR3 is TGTGCCAGCAGCCTTGTAGGGGCCAACGTCCTGACTTTC. The chain is built from TRBV25-1 and TRBJ2-6, with D hard to call. Germline V gene lookup returns CDR1 MGHDK and CDR2 SYGVNS. The CDR3 totals 13 residues. Trimming removed 6 bases from V and 4 bases from J, with 7 bases in between.

J is TRBJ1-3 and V is TRBV19; D gene ambiguous. Germline V gene data show CDR1 as LNHDA and CDR2 as SQIVND (reference sequence). CDR3 length equals 17 residues. V was pared by 1 base and J by 0 bases, with 13 bases between. The CDR3 sequence: CASSIGVGSHSGNTIYF. In nucleotides, the CDR3 is TGTGCCAGTAGTATAGGGGTTGGCAGCCACTCTGGAAACACCATATATTTT.

V usage is TRBV4-1 and J usage is TRBJ2-3; weak D call: TRBD2 (7 bases). V lost 4 bases and J lost 0, with 14 bases in between. Germline-derived CDR1 and CDR2 are MGHRA and YSYEKL. The CDR3 is 16 amino acids. CDR3 protein: CASSPWGGGSTDTQYF. The CDR3, as DNA: TGCGCCAGCAGCCCGTGGGGGGGCGGTAGCACAGATACGCAGTATTTT.

J is TRBJ2-5 and V is TRBV18; no firm D call. Germline CDR1 and CDR2: KGHSH and LQKENI. The CDR3 runs 17 residues. V lost 3 bases and J lost 2, with 19 bases in between. This CDR3 reads CASSPTVGLRYQETQYF. CDR3 DNA: TGTGCCAGCTCACCGACCGTAGGGTTAAGGTATCAAGAGACCCAGTACTTC.

The rearrangement links TRBV29-1 to TRBJ2-7; no definite D call. CDR1 and CDR2 (germline): SQVTM, ANQGSEA. Trimming cost V 2 bases and J 2 bases, with 16 bases left between them. The CDR3 runs 15 residues. The CDR3 spells CSVERVSRVTYEQYF. The CDR3 DNA is TGCAGCGTTGAAAGGGTTAGTAGGGTTACCTACGAGCAGTACTTC.

V usage is TRBV19 and J usage is TRBJ1-1; D is perhaps TRBD1 (5 bases). V lost 6 bases and J lost 6, with 14 bases in between. This CDR3 comprises 13 residues. Germline V gene data show CDR1 as LNHDA and CDR2 as SQIVND (reference sequence). The CDR3 loop reads CASRSRDSPEAFF. CDR3 DNA: TGTGCCAGTAGGAGCCGCGACAGCCCTGAAGCTTTCTTT.

The chain employs TRBV7-9 and TRBJ2-3, with D uncertain. V dropped 5 bases and J dropped 2 bases, with 14 bases sitting between them. This CDR3 has 15 amino acids. CDR1 and CDR2 from the germline V gene are SEHNR and FQNEAQ (reference sequence). DNA of the CDR3: TGTGCCAGCAGCCCACATCCACTCTCCACAGATACGCAGTATTTT. Translating it yields CASSPHPLSTDTQYF. The full variable domain, rest sourced from reference TRBV7-9 and TRBJ2-3, is DTGVSQNPRHKITKRGQNVTFRCDPISEHNRLYWYRQTLGQGPEFLTYFQNEAQLEKSRLLSDRFSAERPKGSFSTLEIQRTEQGDSAMYLCASSPHPLSTDTQYFGPGTRLTVL.

This clone was seen just once. The chain links TRBV19 to TRBJ1-5; D not certain. The ends were cut back, 4 bases at V and 7 bases at J, with 11 bases in the middle. The CDR3 spans 13 residues. Germline CDR1 is LNHDA and CDR2 is SQIVND (reference sequence). The CDR3 DNA reads TGTGCCAGTAGTAGTAGCCCTAACCAGCCCCAGCATTTT. Its translation: CASSSSPNQPQHF.

V is TRBV18 and J is TRBJ2-1, with D tentatively TRBD1 (6 bases). CDR3 length: 17 residues. Trimming removed 0 bases from V and 2 bases from J, with 14 bases in between. The germline gives CDR1 KGHSH, CDR2 LQKENI. The CDR3 loop reads CASSPPPGEIAYNEQFF. CDR3 in DNA: TGTGCCAGCTCACCACCGCCAGGGGAAATCGCCTACAATGAGCAGTTCTTC.

The V gene is TRBV7-9, the J gene TRBJ2-2; TRBD2 agrees at 9 bases. The germline CDR1 and CDR2 sequences are SEHNR and FQNEAQ (reference sequence). V dropped 5 bases and J dropped 1; count of bases not matched to a gene: 8. The CDR3 covers 17 residues. CDR3 coding DNA: TGTGCCAGCAGCCTCCCCCTAGCGGGGATGAACACCGGGGAGCTGTTTTTT. Protein sequence: CASSLPLAGMNTGELFF.

This chain uses TRBV27 with TRBJ2-1; 12 nucleotides agree with TRBD1. The CDR3 has 13 residues. Germline V gene data show CDR1 as MNHEY and CDR2 as SMNVEV (reference sequence). V trimming: 9 bases; J trimming: 9 bases; junction bases outside the gene matches: 6. The CDR3 DNA reads as TGTGCCAGTAGGGACAGGGGGCAGACTGAGCAGTTCTTC. Translation: CASRDRGQTEQFF.

V and J are TRBV7-3 and TRBJ2-5; possible D gene TRBD2, 5 bases. The CDR3 loop spans 15 amino acids. CDR1 SGHTA and CDR2 FQGTGA come from the germline V gene. Deletions cut 5 bases from V and 5 bases from J, with 18 bases between. This chain's CDR3 is CASSETGVIGETQYF. The DNA of the CDR3 is TGTGCCAGCAGCGAAACCGGGGTGATCGGGGAGACCCAGTACTTC. Full variable domain (rest looked up from reference TRBV7-3 and TRBJ2-5): GAGVSQTPSNKVTEKGKYVELRCDPISGHTALYWYRQSLGQGPEFLIYFQGTGAADDSGLPNDRFFAVRPEGSVSTLKIQRTERGDSAVYLCASSETGVIGETQYFGPGTRLLVL.

The V call is TRBV7-2, the J call TRBJ2-7; no reliable D call. Trimming removed 4 bases from V and 3 bases from J, with 4 bases in between. The CDR3 is made up of 11 amino acids. CDR1 and CDR2 from the germline V gene are SGHTA and FQGNSA. The CDR3: CASSSNYEQYF. CDR3 nucleotides: TGTGCCAGCAGCTCCAACTACGAGCAGTACTTC.

DNA for the CDR3: TGCGCCAGCAGCTGGGGGGGCCCAGATACGCAGTATTTT. Amino acid sequence: CASSWGGPDTQYF. V and J are TRBV5-1 and TRBJ2-3; D is possibly TRBD2 (7 bases). The V end was cut by 3 bases, the J end by 4 bases, with 9 bases between. Germline CDR1 SGHRS, CDR2 YFSETQ. This CDR3 contains 13 residues. The whole variable domain, remainder taken from reference TRBV5-1 and TRBJ2-3, is KAGVTQTPRYLIKTRGQQVTLSCSPISGHRSVSWYQQTPGQGLQFLFEYFSETQRNKGNFPGRFSGRQFSNSRSEMNVSTLELGDSALYLCASSWGGPDTQYFGPGTRLTVL.

V usage is TRBV6-5 and J usage is TRBJ2-1; D is uncertain. The CDR3 length is 16 residues. Germline V gene lookup returns CDR1 MNHEY and CDR2 SVGAGI. Deletions cut 4 bases from V and 4 bases from J, with 17 bases between. This CDR3 reads CASSSPPSTPYNEQFF. CDR3 DNA: TGTGCCAGCAGTTCTCCTCCCTCCACGCCGTACAATGAGCAGTTCTTC.

The J gene is TRBJ1-5, the V gene TRBV27; D is undetermined. CDR1 and CDR2 from the germline V gene are MNHEY and SMNVEV (reference sequence). This CDR3 region has 15 residues. The V and J ends lost 7 bases and 3 bases respectively, with 16 bases between them. The CDR3 DNA sequence: TGTGCCAGCAACCCAAACAGCCGCCTCAATCAGCCCCAGCATTTT. Its translation: CASNPNSRLNQPQHF.

The V call is TRBV9, the J call TRBJ2-5; 10 nucleotides line up with TRBD2. The CDR3 length is 17 residues. The germline V gene encodes CDR1 SGDLS and CDR2 YYNGEE. With 0 bases clipped from V and 4 bases from J, the junction kept 9 bases outside the gene matches. The CDR3 nucleotides read TGTGCCAGCAGCGTAGAAGCGGGGACTAGCGTTCGAGAGACCCAGTACTTC. This gives the protein CASSVEAGTSVRETQYF.

V and J are TRBV13 and TRBJ2-1, with 10 nucleotides matching TRBD2. Germline CDR1 PRHDT, CDR2 FYEKMQ (reference sequence). This CDR3 region has 16 residues. J was trimmed by 15 bases and V by 5 bases; bases with no gene match: 19. The CDR3, as DNA: TGTGCCAGCAGCACCTATACCGGGACTAGCGACCCCGTAGGGTTCTTC. It specifies CASSTYTGTSDPVGFF. The whole variable domain, filled in from reference TRBV13 and TRBJ2-1, reads AAGVIQSPRHLIKEKRETATLKCYPIPRHDTVYWYQQGPGQDPQFLISFYEKMQSDKGSIPDRFSAQQFSDYHSELNMSSLELGDSALYFCASSTYTGTSDPVGFFGPGTRLTVL.

The chain joins TRBV28 to TRBJ2-7, with D maybe TRBD2 (6 bases). CDR1 is MDHEN, CDR2 SYDVKM, per germline. Trimming left V 1 base short and J 0 bases short, with 7 bases between. The CDR3 is 14 residues long. The CDR3 protein is CASSLSGVSYEQYF. For the CDR3, the DNA is TGTGCCAGCAGTTTATCGGGAGTCTCCTACGAGCAGTACTTC.

V is TRBV7-2 and J is TRBJ2-7, with 7 positions matching TRBD2. This CDR3 is 18 amino acids long. The J segment lost 8 bases and the V segment lost 2 bases, leaving 21 bases of the junction unmatched. Germline values: CDR1 SGHTA, CDR2 FQGNSA. The DNA for the CDR3 is TGTGCCAGCAGCTTACACGCGGTTCGAGGGCGGGAGATACGACAGCAGTACTTC. Translated, it gives CASSLHAVRGREIRQQYF. The entire variable domain, with the rest obtained from reference TRBV7-2 and TRBJ2-7, is as follows: GAGVSQSPSNKVTEKGKDVELRCDPISGHTALYWYRQSLGQGLEFLIYFQGNSAPDKSGLPSDRFSAERTGGSVSTLTIQRTQQEDSAVYLCASSLHAVRGREIRQQYFGPGTRLTVT.

Details on this clone: Additional DNA sequences in this sample encode the identical CDR3. The chain carries TRBV27 and TRBJ2-7; D possibly uses TRBD1 or TRBD2 (5 bases each). V lost 4 bases, J lost 2 bases, and 9 bases lay in between. The CDR3 contains 13 residues. The germline gives CDR1 MNHEY, CDR2 SMNVEV (reference sequence). CDR3 sequence: CASSYGATYEQYF. The DNA of the CDR3 is TGTGCCAGCAGTTACGGGGCCACCTACGAGCAGTACTTC.

J is TRBJ1-4 and V is TRBV4-3, with TRBD1 matching over 7 bases. Losses at the gene ends were 1 base for V and 8 bases for J; bases not matched to a gene: 10. Germline assignment: CDR1 LGHNA and CDR2 YSLEER. CDR3 length: 16 amino acids. The CDR3 loop is CASSQGPTGSGEKLFF. The CDR3, as DNA: TGCGCCAGCAGCCAAGGTCCGACAGGGTCTGGGGAAAAACTGTTTTTT.

The rearrangement joins TRBV10-1 to TRBJ2-7, with 10 positions matching TRBD2. Germline CDR1 and CDR2: WNHNN and SYGVQD (reference sequence). The J segment lost 6 bases and the V segment lost 2 bases, leaving 7 bases of the junction unmatched. The CDR3 is 15 amino acids. As DNA, the CDR3 is TGCGCCAGCAGTGAGGTTCCTAGCGGGAGATTCGAGCAGTACTTC. Its translation: CASSEVPSGRFEQYF.

The V call is TRBV28, the J call TRBJ2-3; 8 bases fit TRBD2. The CDR3 length is 17 residues. Trimming took 1 base from V and 3 from J; bases not matched to a gene: 9. Looked up from germline, CDR1 is MDHEN and CDR2 is SYDVKM. This chain's CDR3 is CASSLSRRAGGTDTQYF. CDR3 nucleotides: TGTGCCAGCAGTTTATCTAGGAGGGCGGGAGGTACAGATACGCAGTATTTT.